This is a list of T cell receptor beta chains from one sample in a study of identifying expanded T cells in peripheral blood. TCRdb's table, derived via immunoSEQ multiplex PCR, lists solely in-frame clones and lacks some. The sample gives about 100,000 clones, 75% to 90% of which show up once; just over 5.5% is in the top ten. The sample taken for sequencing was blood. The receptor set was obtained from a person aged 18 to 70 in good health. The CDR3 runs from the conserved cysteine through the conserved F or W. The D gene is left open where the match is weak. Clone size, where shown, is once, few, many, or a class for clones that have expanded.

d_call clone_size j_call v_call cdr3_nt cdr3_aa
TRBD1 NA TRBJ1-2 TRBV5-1 TGCGCCAGCAGCCGGACAGGGGACTATGGCTACACCTTC CASSRTGDYGYTF
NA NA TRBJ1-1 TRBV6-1 TGTGCCAGCAGTGAGACACGGGCGAACACTGAAGCTTTCTTT CASSETRANTEAFF
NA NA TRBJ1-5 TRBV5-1 TGCGCCAGCAGCGAGACTGGAGTCTCCAATCAGCCCCAGCATTTT CASSETGVSNQPQHF
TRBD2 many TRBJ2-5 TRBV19 TGTGCCAGTAGTAGGCCGGGAGGGGAGACCCAGTACTTC CASSRPGGETQYF
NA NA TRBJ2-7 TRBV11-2 TGTGCCAGCAGCCCGAGACCCGTCTACGAGCAGTACTTC CASSPRPVYEQYF
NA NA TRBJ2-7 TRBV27 TGTGCCAGCGGCCCGGCTGTGTACGAGCAGTACTTC CASGPAVYEQYF
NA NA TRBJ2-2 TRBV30 TGTGCCTGGAGTAGGGGAACCGGGGAGCTGTTTTTT CAWSRGTGELFF
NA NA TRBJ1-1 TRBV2 TGTGCCAGCAACCTAAGGCCGGGCATGAACACTGAAGCTTTCTTT CASNLRPGMNTEAFF
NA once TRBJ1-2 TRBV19 TGTGCCAGTAGTATTAAATCGGGTGAAGGCTATGGCTACACCTTC CASSIKSGEGYGYTF
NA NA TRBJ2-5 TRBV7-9 TGTGCCAGCAGCCCCTACCGGGCAGAGTACCAAGAGACCCAGTACTTC CASSPYRAEYQETQYF
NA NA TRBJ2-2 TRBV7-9 TGTGCCAGCAGGTTAGAGACACTCACCGGGGAGCTGTTTTTT CASRLETLTGELFF
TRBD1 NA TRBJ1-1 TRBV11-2 TGTGCCAGCAGCTTAAGGACAGGGGTGAACACTGAAGCTTTCTTT CASSLRTGVNTEAFF
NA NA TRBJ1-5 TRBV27 TGTGCCAGCAGTTTGACCGGGACATCGGGTCAGCCCCAGCATTTT CASSLTGTSGQPQHF
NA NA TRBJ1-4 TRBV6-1 TGTGCCAGCAGTGTTAGACAGGTCACAGCTAATGAAAAACTGTTTTTT CASSVRQVTANEKLFF
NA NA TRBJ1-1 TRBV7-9 TGTGCCAGCATCTACGACGGATTGAACACTGAAGCTTTCTTT CASIYDGLNTEAFF
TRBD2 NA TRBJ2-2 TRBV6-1 TGTGCCATCCTCGGAGCGGGGGGTGCCACCGGGGAGCTGTTTTTT CAILGAGGATGELFF
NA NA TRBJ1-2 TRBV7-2 TGTGCCAGCAGCTTAGGAGGGGACCATGGCTACACCTTC CASSLGGDHGYTF
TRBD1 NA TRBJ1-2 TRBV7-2 TGTGCCAGCACCAAAACAAAAGGGACAGGCTACTATGGCTACACCTTC CASTKTKGTGYYGYTF
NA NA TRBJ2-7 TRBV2 TGTGCCAGCACCCCGAACCAGGGCAGGAGATACTACGAGCAGTACTTC CASTPNQGRRYYEQYF
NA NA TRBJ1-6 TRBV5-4 TGTGCCAGCAGTCGGACCTTGGGCTCCTATAATTCACCCCTCCACTTT CASSRTLGSYNSPLHF
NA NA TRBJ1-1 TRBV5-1 TGCGCCAGCAGCTTGATTCAGGGGAGGGCTGAAGCTTTCTTT CASSLIQGRAEAFF
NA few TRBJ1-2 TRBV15 TGTGCCACCAGCAGTCGACAGGCCAATTATGGCTACACCTTC CATSSRQANYGYTF
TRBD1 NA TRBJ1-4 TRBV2 TGTGCCAGCGGGACAGATGGGGAAAAACTGTTTTTT CASGTDGEKLFF
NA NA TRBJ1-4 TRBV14 TGTGCCAGCAGCCAAGTCCGGGAAAAACTGTTTTTT CASSQVREKLFF
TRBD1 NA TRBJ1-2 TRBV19 TGTGCCAGTACCCCGGGACAGGGGGGCTATGGCTACACCTTC CASTPGQGGYGYTF
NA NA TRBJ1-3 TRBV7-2 TGTGCCAGCAGCACGGGACTCCTAGGAAACACCATATATTTT CASSTGLLGNTIYF
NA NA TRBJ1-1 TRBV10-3 TGTGCCATCAGCGGGACCCCCGGGGGTGAAGCTTTCTTT CAISGTPGGEAFF
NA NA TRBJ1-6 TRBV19 TGTGCCAGTAGTTCACAGGGTTACTCCTATAATTCACCCCTCCACTTT CASSSQGYSYNSPLHF
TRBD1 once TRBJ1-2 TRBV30 TGTGCCTGGACGGGGGGACAGGACTATGGCTACACCTTC CAWTGGQDYGYTF
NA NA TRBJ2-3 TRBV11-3 TGTGCCAGCAGCTTAGCGACAGATACGCAGTATTTT CASSLATDTQYF
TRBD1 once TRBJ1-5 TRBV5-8 TGTGCCAGCACCCAACCGGGACAGGGGGCACGGGGCAATCAGCCCCAGCATTTT CASTQPGQGARGNQPQHF
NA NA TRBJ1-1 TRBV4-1 TGCGCCAGCAGCCAAGACACGGCATACACTGAAGCTTTCTTT CASSQDTAYTEAFF
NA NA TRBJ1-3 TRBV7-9 TGTGCCAGCAGCCCAGACGCGTGGGAAGAAAACACCATATATTTT CASSPDAWEENTIYF
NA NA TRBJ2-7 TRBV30 TGTGCCTGGAGTACGGGGGACAACTACGAGCAGTACTTC CAWSTGDNYEQYF
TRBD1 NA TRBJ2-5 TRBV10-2 TGCGCCAGCAGTGAGGCCTACAGGGGTCAAGAGACCCAGTACTTC CASSEAYRGQETQYF
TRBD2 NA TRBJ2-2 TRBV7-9 TGTGCCAGCAGCTCCACCTGGCCGGGGGAGGGGAACACCGGGGAGCTGTTTTTT CASSSTWPGEGNTGELFF
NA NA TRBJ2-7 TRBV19 TGTGCCAGTAGCCAGACCGGGAGAGGCTACGAGCAGTACTTC CASSQTGRGYEQYF
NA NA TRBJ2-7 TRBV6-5 TGTGCCAGCAGTCCGGGATTTTACTACGAGCAGTACTTC CASSPGFYYEQYF
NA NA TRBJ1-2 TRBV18 TGTGCCAGCTCACCAGGATCAGAGGTTTTCTATGGCTACACCTTC CASSPGSEVFYGYTF
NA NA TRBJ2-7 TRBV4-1 TGCGCCAGCAGCCAAGACAGGGCGTCCTACGAGCAGTACTTC CASSQDRASYEQYF
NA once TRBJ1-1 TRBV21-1 TGTGCCAGCAGCCTTTGCCGGGGGCCAGACACTGAAGCTTTCTTT CASSLCRGPDTEAFF
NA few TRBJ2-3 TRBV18 TGTGCCAGCTCACCGCCGTCACAGGGTACAGATACGCAGTATTTT CASSPPSQGTDTQYF
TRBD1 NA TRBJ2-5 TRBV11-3 TGTGCCAGCAGCTTAGGTCGAAGGTCAGGGGGCGAAGAGACCCAGTACTTC CASSLGRRSGGEETQYF
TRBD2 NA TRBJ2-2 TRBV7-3 TGTGCCAGCAGCCCCGAGGGGAGGGGTCGGGGAACCGGGGAGCTGTTTTTT CASSPEGRGRGTGELFF
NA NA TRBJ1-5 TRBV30 TGTGCCTGGAGTTACAGGACCCAGCCCCAGCATTTT CAWSYRTQPQHF
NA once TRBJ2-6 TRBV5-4 TGTGCCAGCAGCTTGGGTGGCGTCCTGACTTTC CASSLGGVLTF
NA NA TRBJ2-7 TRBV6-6 TGTGCCAGCAGTTACGGTCTGGCCTACGAGCAGTACTTC CASSYGLAYEQYF
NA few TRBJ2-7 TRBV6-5 TGTGCCAGCAGTTACCCCGGGAGCTACGAGCAGTACTTC CASSYPGSYEQYF
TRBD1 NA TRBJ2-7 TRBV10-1 TGCGCCAGCAGTTCAAACCAGGGGGCACGCCACGAGCAGTACTTC CASSSNQGARHEQYF